This T cell receptor (beta chain) was profiled in a study of blood T cells in healthy people across ages. About this clonotype itself: No antigen is known for it.

Study results and limitations: PBMCs that were unsorted prevented a conclusive naive versus antigen-experienced comparison. Measured against age, TCR beta diversity per million T cells decreased in a roughly linear manner.

The CDR3 runs 15 residues. V lost 3 bases, J lost 2 bases, and 11 bases lay in between. Primers used in a second PCR of about 7 to 12 cycles were a sample-barcoded 5' primer and a J-beta primer mix. Each TCR beta cDNA got a 12-nucleotide random molecular identifier. In TCRdb, the 5' RACE reads were re-called with MiXCR into one record per CDR3 protein. The table lists 1.6 million or so distinct CDR3 sequences, 34% of them singletons. The chain couples TRBV12-3 or TRBV12-4 to TRBJ1-5, with D hard to call. The receptor comes from a woman aged 25-40 years in good health. Sequenced: blood. This CDR3 is CASSFMAGGNQPQHF. CDR3 sequence (DNA): TGTGCCAGCAGTTTTATGGCCGGGGGCAATCAGCCCCAGCATTTT.